This paragraph reports one TCR beta chain. CDR1 and CDR2 from the germline V gene are SGHKS and YYEKEE (reference sequence). V lost 1 base to trimming and J lost 12 bases, with 16 bases between them. CDR3 length equals 13 residues. TCRdb's table, derived via immunoSEQ multiplex PCR, lists solely in-frame clones and lacks some. Among approximately 390,000 clones, 70% to 90% were seen once, and the ten largest hold approximately 2%. Study members were between roughly 18 and 89 years old and lived in approximately 25 US regions. Participants reported their clinical history, and cohort assignment relied on those reports. The data were obtained in a study of blood T cell repertoires in COVID-19. As for the study in general: Sample material is recorded as cDNA or gDNA derived from T cells, B-cell-depleted T cells, or PBMCs.

The specimen sequenced was PBMCs or T cells enriched from blood (not recorded which). The clonotype was recovered from a woman aged 40 to 49 with acute COVID-19. V gene TRBV5-5 combines with J gene TRBJ1-2; D is unclear. The CDR3 is CASSLYPPSTDTF. The CDR3 DNA follows: TGTGCCAGCAGCTTGTACCCACCCTCTACGGACACCTTC.